The text below deals with one T cell receptor (beta chain). The antigen is unknown. This sample is drawn from a study of T cell responses to AZD1222 COVID-19 vaccine. General study points: Among vaccine-associated CD4 TCRs, coverage spanned spike, with dominance at 160-218 and 743-854. Seropositive AZD1222 recipients at baseline numbered only five or six. Repertoires in all cases were sampled only once the peak T cell response had passed.

The CDR3 contains 13 residues. V was pared by 7 bases and J by 3 bases, with 4 bases of the junction left unmatched. Sequencing was performed with immunoSEQ multiplex PCR; in TCRdb, only in-frame clones are kept and a portion is missing. The sample carries 90,000 to 110,000 clones, 88% recorded once. This chain connects TRBV12-3 or TRBV12-4 to TRBJ1-2; TRBD1 agrees at 8 bases. This sequence originates from an adult in good health. Material: peripheral blood, obtained on day 0 of AZD1222 vaccination. The CDR3 here is CASTTGGDYGYTF. Written as DNA, the CDR3 is TGTGCCAGCACCACAGGGGGTGACTATGGCTACACCTTC.